What follows describes a single T cell receptor (beta chain). One end of the junction does not line up with germline, which may come from a read error. This sample stems from a study of T cells in Graves' hyperthyroidism and ophthalmopathy. Amplification targeted TCR beta CDR3 regions from RNA transcripts. A first-round RT-PCR of the TCR CDR3 used the HTBI primer set. One entry per CDR3 protein, called by TCRdb with MiXCR from the multiplex PCR reads. The sample records a few hundred thousand distinct CDR3 sequences, around 46% being singletons. The CDR3 length is 15 residues. Germline lookup yields CDR1 SGHRS and CDR2 YFSETQ.

The source of this sequence is a woman younger than 35 with Graves' hyperthyroidism. The V and J genes are TRBV5-1 and TRBJ1-5; D ambiguous. The sample taken for sequencing was peripheral blood or thyroid tissue (not recorded which). CDR3 in amino acids: CASSLTADSNRPQHF. Written as DNA, the CDR3 is TGCGCCAGCAGCTTGACAGCGGATAGCAATCGGCCCCAGCATTTT.